The rows below give T cell receptor beta chains drawn from one sample of a study of Ad26.COV2.S vaccination and SARS-CoV-2 variants. Method: immunoSEQ multiplex PCR; TCRdb's copy keeps in-frame clones and lacks some. The data show some 450,000 clones, less than 95% seen once. Sequencing was performed on peripheral blood, taken in a trial of Ad26.COV2.S vaccine versus placebo. These receptors originate from a person between 18 and 65 years old who received the Ad26.COV2.S COVID-19 vaccine or a placebo. Both conserved end residues are part of each CDR3. The D gene is left open where the match is weak. Clone size, where shown, is once, few, many, or a class for clones that have expanded.

j_call v_call d_call clone_size cdr3_aa cdr3_nt
TRBJ1-1 TRBV30 NA NA CAWSEQPTEAFF TGTGCCTGGAGTGAGCAGCCCACTGAAGCTTTCTTT
TRBJ2-7 TRBV5-1 TRBD2 NA CASSWTSGSFYEQYF TGCGCCAGCAGCTGGACTAGCGGGAGCTTCTACGAGCAGTACTTC
TRBJ1-3 TRBV5-6 NA NA CASSFTGVSGNTIYF TGTGCCAGCAGCTTCACAGGCGTCTCTGGAAACACCATATATTTT
TRBJ2-7 TRBV7-6 NA NA CASSRTWDNSYEQYF TGTGCCAGCAGCCGAACCTGGGACAACTCCTACGAGCAGTACTTC
TRBJ1-3 TRBV5-6 NA once CASSLTLRSGNTIYF TGTGCCAGCAGCCTAACCCTACGCTCTGGAAACACCATATATTTT
TRBJ2-2 TRBV7-2 NA NA CASSLVGGGNTGELFF TGTGCCAGCAGCTTAGTTGGGGGAGGGAACACCGGGGAGCTGTTTTTT
TRBJ1-1 TRBV19 NA NA CASKVVGGGSDTEAFF TGTGCCAGTAAGGTGGTGGGTGGGGGCTCGGACACTGAAGCTTTCTTT
TRBJ2-3 TRBV6-5 NA NA CASSKGDTQYF TGTGCCAGCAGTAAGGGAGATACGCAGTATTTT
TRBJ1-2 TRBV27 TRBD1 NA CASSSDRVQYTF TGTGCCAGCAGTTCCGACAGGGTCCAGTACACCTTC
TRBJ1-1 TRBV7-9 TRBD1 NA CASPGTGKAFF TGTGCCAGCCCCGGGACAGGGAAGGCTTTCTTT
TRBJ2-1 TRBV5-6 TRBD1 NA CASSLQGAGVEQFF TGTGCCAGCAGCCTACAGGGGGCGGGAGTTGAGCAGTTCTTC
TRBJ2-1 TRBV18 TRBD2 few CASSAIAGGQGNEQFF TGTGCCAGCTCCGCAATAGCGGGAGGGCAGGGCAATGAGCAGTTCTTC
TRBJ2-5 TRBV4-3 NA NA CASSQDRGVGETQYF TGCGCCAGCAGCCAAGATAGGGGGGTGGGAGAGACCCAGTACTTC
TRBJ2-3 TRBV7-2 NA NA CASSRPLTHTQYF TGTGCCAGCAGCCGCCCCCTGACACATACGCAGTATTTT
TRBJ2-1 TRBV20-1 TRBD2 NA CSASFETSGEQFF TGCAGTGCTAGTTTCGAGACTAGCGGGGAGCAGTTCTTC
TRBJ1-2 TRBV6-5 NA NA CATRASGGYTF TGTGCCACCAGGGCCTCCGGGGGCTACACCTTC
TRBJ2-3 TRBV4-1 TRBD2 NA CASSHVRGLAGVTDTQYF TGCGCCAGCAGCCACGTAAGGGGACTAGCGGGAGTCACAGATACGCAGTATTTT
TRBJ2-6 TRBV7-9 NA NA CASSFPGTTGANVLTF TGTGCCAGCAGCTTCCCCGGGACCACTGGGGCCAACGTCCTGACTTTC
TRBJ2-2 TRBV24-1 NA NA CATSERTADTGELFF TGTGCCACCAGTGAGAGGACAGCGGACACCGGGGAGCTGTTTTTT
TRBJ2-6 TRBV7-3 NA NA CASSSRGSGANVLTF TGTGCCAGCAGCTCTAGGGGCTCTGGGGCCAACGTCCTGACTTTC
TRBJ2-5 TRBV28 TRBD2 NA CASIEAGVIETQYF TGTGCCAGCATAGAAGCGGGAGTCATAGAGACCCAGTACTTC
TRBJ1-1 TRBV30 TRBD1 NA CAWGAGGYTEAFF TGTGCCTGGGGGGCAGGGGGCTACACTGAAGCTTTCTTT
TRBJ2-7 TRBV27 TRBD2 NA CASSPGLAGAREQYF TGTGCCAGCAGTCCAGGACTAGCGGGAGCGAGGGAGCAGTACTTC
TRBJ2-3 TRBV11-2 NA NA CASSLSVEASRSTDTQYF TGTGCCAGCAGCTTATCCGTGGAGGCTAGCAGGAGCACAGATACGCAGTATTTT
TRBJ1-2 TRBV6-5 NA NA CASIQAGTTGYTF TGTGCCAGCATCCAAGCCGGGACGACCGGCTACACCTTC
TRBJ2-7 TRBV11-2 NA NA CANQTGPVYEQYF TGTGCCAACCAGACAGGCCCTGTCTACGAGCAGTACTTC
TRBJ2-6 TRBV18 NA NA CASSPTQGSGANVLTF TGTGCCAGCTCACCCACACAGGGCTCTGGGGCCAACGTCCTGACTTTC
TRBJ1-4 TRBV28 NA NA CASSLLRVRAIEKLFF TGTGCCAGCAGCCTTTTACGGGTCAGGGCTATTGAAAAACTGTTTTTT
TRBJ2-6 TRBV7-9 TRBD1 NA CASSPRLGTGPSGANVLTF TGTGCCAGCAGCCCCCGTTTAGGGACAGGTCCTTCTGGGGCCAACGTCCTGACTTTC
TRBJ2-3 TRBV7-9 NA NA CASSPGTDTQYF TGTGCCAGCAGCCCAGGGACAGATACGCAGTATTTT
TRBJ2-7 TRBV18 NA NA CASSRAAYEQYF TGTGCCAGCTCCCGTGCTGCCTACGAGCAGTACTTC
TRBJ2-7 TRBV28 NA NA CASSRGASYEQYF TGTGCCAGCTCCAGGGGGGCCTCCTACGAGCAGTACTTC
TRBJ2-3 TRBV2 TRBD2 once CASSVASGRDTQYF TGTGCCAGCAGTGTTGCAAGCGGGAGAGATACGCAGTATTTT
TRBJ2-1 TRBV6-2/TRBV6-3 TRBD1 few CASSWGVGQRTYNEQFF TGTGCCAGCAGCTGGGGTGTGGGACAGAGGACCTACAATGAGCAGTTCTTC
TRBJ1-1 TRBV28 NA NA CASSPPGYAEAFF TGTGCCAGCAGTCCCCCGGGATACGCTGAAGCTTTCTTT
TRBJ2-1 TRBV7-9 NA NA CASSSTSSYNEQFF TGTGCCAGCAGTTCAACTAGCAGCTACAATGAGCAGTTCTTC
TRBJ1-1 TRBV19 NA NA CASCSGVGNTEAFF TGTGCCAGTTGTTCAGGGGTGGGGAACACTGAAGCTTTCTTT
TRBJ1-2 TRBV14 NA NA CASSQDLGGRRGYTF TGTGCCAGCAGCCAAGATCTCGGGGGGCGTCGTGGCTACACCTTC
TRBJ1-1 TRBV18 NA NA CASSPRSGVGTEAFF TGTGCCAGCTCACCACGGTCTGGGGTGGGCACTGAAGCTTTCTTT
TRBJ1-1 TRBV5-4 TRBD1 NA CASSLTGQGGGRAEAFF TGTGCCAGCAGCCTTACCGGACAGGGAGGGGGTAGGGCTGAAGCTTTCTTT